Listed here are 29 T cell receptor beta chains from one sample, sequenced in a study of blood T cell repertoires in COVID-19. Repertoires were generated with immunoSEQ multiplex PCR, while TCRdb's copy carries only in-frame clones and drops some. In the table there are around 200,000 clones, 86% of which are singletons. Sequenced material: PBMCs or T cells enriched from blood (not recorded which). The receptors were gathered from a man in his forties with acute COVID-19.

V usage is TRBV28 and J usage is TRBJ1-4, with no clear D. The CDR3 spans 12 residues. Germline CDR1 reads MDHEN; CDR2 reads SYDVKM. The CDR3 loop is CAAGVTNEKLFF. Written as DNA, the CDR3 is TGTGCTGCAGGCGTTACTAATGAAAAACTGTTTTTT.

The DNA for the CDR3 is TGTGCCAGCAGCCGCGATGCAACTAATGAAAAACTGTTTTTT. Translating it yields CASSRDATNEKLFF. The gene calls are TRBV28 and TRBJ1-4; D not certain. Per germline, CDR1 MDHEN and CDR2 SYDVKM. The CDR3 runs 14 residues. Deletions cut 6 bases from V and 0 bases from J, with 8 bases between.

The chain recombines TRBV29-1 with TRBJ2-3; 7 bases align to TRBD1. This CDR3 has 13 amino acids. Germline assignment: CDR1 SQVTM and CDR2 ANQGSEA. V lost 4 bases, J lost 2 bases, and 3 bases stayed unmatched. The CDR3 reads CSVAGTVTDTQYF. CDR3 nucleotide sequence: TGCAGCGTTGCCGGGACAGTCACAGATACGCAGTATTTT.

There are a few counts of this clone. V is TRBV4-2 and J is TRBJ2-7; TRBD2 matches at 11 bases. V gave up 0 bases and J gave up 9 bases; unmatched junction bases: 10. The CDR3 covers 16 residues. CDR1 and CDR2 from the germline V gene are LGHNA and YNFKEQ. The CDR3 bases are TGTGCCAGCAGCCAAGAAACTAGCGGGAGAGTCGCGGGGCAGTACTTC. Its protein is CASSQETSGRVAGQYF.

This rearrangement joins TRBV19 to TRBJ1-2; 8 bases map to TRBD1. CDR3 length: 15 residues. V trimming: 9 bases; J trimming: 4 bases; junction bases outside the gene matches: 13. The V gene's germline CDR1 is LNHDA and CDR2 SQIVND (reference sequence). CDR3 region: CASTWQGAFFYGYTF. The CDR3, as DNA: TGTGCCAGCACTTGGCAGGGGGCTTTTTTCTATGGCTACACCTTC.

V is TRBV9 and J is TRBJ2-7; the match to TRBD1 covers 10 bases. Germline CDR1 SGDLS, CDR2 YYNGEE. This CDR3 contains 15 residues. V was pared by 3 bases and J by 6 bases, with 9 bases of the junction left unmatched. As DNA, the CDR3 is TGTGCCAGCAGCGCACCGGGGACAGGGGCCCCCGAGCAGTACTTC. Residues: CASSAPGTGAPEQYF.

V gene TRBV6-5 combines with J gene TRBJ1-6; TRBD1 might be the D (5 bases). CDR3 length equals 14 residues. The V gene's germline CDR1 is MNHEY and CDR2 SVGAGI. Trimming stripped 8 bases from V and 7 bases from J, with 15 bases between. CDR3 sequence: CASVGLSRNSPLHF. As DNA, the CDR3 is TGTGCCAGCGTGGGGCTGTCGCGCAATTCACCCCTCCACTTT.

This clone was seen a handful of times. This chain joins TRBV11-2 and TRBJ2-7; 7 positions match TRBD2. The germline V gene encodes CDR1 SGHAT and CDR2 FQNNGV. V lost 6 bases to trimming and J lost 2 bases; unmatched junction nucleotides: 4. The length of the CDR3 is 13 residues. The CDR3 nucleotides read TGTGCCAGCAGTGGGACTATGGCCTACGAGCAGTACTTC. This encodes CASSGTMAYEQYF.

The rearrangement uses TRBV4-1 and TRBJ1-2; D is unresolved. The V and J ends lost 0 bases and 6 bases respectively, with 11 bases between them. This CDR3 is 14 amino acids long. Germline V gene sequence: CDR1 MGHRA, CDR2 YSYEKL. Here the CDR3 DNA reads TGCGCCAGCAGCCAAGATCTGGGTCGGGATGGCTACACCTTC. Protein product: CASSQDLGRDGYTF.

This clone was detected only a few times. This chain joins TRBV5-1 and TRBJ2-1; a weak D match, TRBD2 (5 bases). The CDR3 loop spans 15 amino acids. Trimming took off 4 bases at V and 5 bases at J, with 16 bases between the two ends. Germline loops: CDR1 SGHRS, CDR2 YFSETQ. The CDR3 DNA reads as TGCGCCAGCAGCCTGGTAATAAGCGGCAACAATGAGCAGTTCTTC. The encoded protein is CASSLVISGNNEQFF.

This clone was picked up a small number of times. The rearrangement links TRBV3-1 (or the pseudogene TRBV3-2) to TRBJ1-1; possibly TRBD1 for D (6 bases). Trimming shortened V by 2 bases and J by 3 bases, and 13 bases separated the two germline ends. The germline V gene has CDR1 LGHDT and CDR2 YNNKEL (reference sequence). This CDR3 region has 15 residues. CDR3 nucleotides: TGTGCCAGCAGCCAACTACAGGGCATTTACACTGAAGCTTTCTTT. Its translation is CASSQLQGIYTEAFF.

This chain connects TRBV9 to TRBJ1-1; D possibly corresponds to TRBD1 (5 bases). V gave up 0 bases and J gave up 4 bases, with 22 bases separating them. Germline V gene sequence: CDR1 SGDLS, CDR2 YYNGEE. This CDR3 contains 18 residues. CDR3 amino acids: CASSVVLNWGGIGTEAFF. CDR3 in DNA: TGTGCCAGCAGCGTAGTCCTGAATTGGGGGGGGATTGGCACTGAAGCTTTCTTT.

The rearrangement joins TRBV24-1 to TRBJ2-2, with a possible D match to TRBD2 (6 bases). This CDR3 is built from 20 residues. The germline V and J ends were trimmed by 1 base and 1 base, with 21 bases remaining between them. Germline V gene lookup returns CDR1 KGHDR and CDR2 SFDVKD. The CDR3 DNA follows: TGTGCCACCAGTGATTTAATCCCACCGGCGGGACTTTTGAACACCGGGGAGCTGTTTTTT. Protein sequence: CATSDLIPPAGLLNTGELFF.

This clone occurred once. The chain couples TRBV19 to TRBJ2-7, with TRBD1 matching 12 bases. The germline CDR1 and CDR2 sequences are LNHDA and SQIVND (reference sequence). The CDR3 has 15 residues. The V segment lost 5 bases and the J segment 6 bases; nucleotides outside the gene matches: 8. In DNA form, the CDR3 reads TGTGCCAGTAGTTCCCCGGGACAGGGGGCTTTCGAGCAGTACTTC. The encoded protein is CASSSPGQGAFEQYF.

The chain joins TRBV5-1 to TRBJ2-5; 10 nucleotides match TRBD2. Germline trimming cut 1 base from V and 3 bases from J; bases unmatched to any gene: 6. The CDR3 consists of 16 residues. Per the germline V gene, CDR1 is SGHRS and CDR2 is YFSETQ. The CDR3 spells CASSLLSGRMEETQYF. CDR3 coding DNA: TGCGCCAGCAGCTTGCTTAGCGGGAGGATGGAAGAGACCCAGTACTTC.

The V gene is TRBV29-1, the J gene TRBJ2-1; 7 nucleotides match TRBD1. J gave up 6 bases and V 6 bases, and 2 bases lay outside the gene matches. This CDR3 is 11 amino acids long. CDR1 SQVTM and CDR2 ANQGSEA come from the germline V gene. The CDR3: CSVHRGNEQFF. CDR3 DNA sequence: TGCAGCGTCCACAGGGGCAATGAGCAGTTCTTC.

The V and J genes are TRBV6-5 and TRBJ1-2; perhaps TRBD1 as D (6 bases). Trimming cost V 6 bases and J 3 bases, with 17 bases left between them. Germline CDR1 MNHEY, CDR2 SVGAGI. CDR3 length: 15 residues. CDR3: CASRRQETMDYGYTF. In nucleotides, the CDR3 is TGTGCCAGCAGGCGACAGGAAACGATGGACTATGGCTACACCTTC.

This clone was detected a few times. The chain is built from TRBV9 and TRBJ2-1; no clear D. The CDR3 consists of 15 residues. The germline CDR1 and CDR2 sequences are SGDLS and YYNGEE. V was pared by 3 bases and J by 0 bases, with 10 bases between. The chain's CDR3 is CASSETGSSYNEQFF. DNA of the CDR3: TGTGCCAGCAGCGAGACTGGCAGCTCCTACAATGAGCAGTTCTTC. Complete variable domain (other parts from reference TRBV9 and TRBJ2-1): DSGVTQTPKHLITATGQRVTLRCSPRSGDLSVYWYQQSLDQGLQFLIQYYNGEERAKGNILERFSAQQFPDLHSELNLSSLELGDSALYFCASSETGSSYNEQFFGPGTRLTVL.

V gene TRBV5-1 combines with J gene TRBJ1-5, with a possible D match to TRBD1 (6 bases). CDR1 is SGHRS, CDR2 YFSETQ, per germline. CDR3 length equals 15 residues. V lost 4 bases to trimming and J lost 6 bases, with 17 bases between them. This chain's CDR3 is CASSPRGDSGQPQHF. DNA for the CDR3: TGCGCCAGCAGCCCCAGGGGAGACAGCGGTCAGCCCCAGCATTTT.

The chain couples TRBV24-1 to TRBJ1-2, with TRBD1 matching 12 bases. CDR3 size: 18 residues. V lost 5 bases to trimming and J lost 8 bases; unmatched junction nucleotides: 17. CDR1 and CDR2 from the germline V gene are KGHDR and SFDVKD. CDR3 protein: CATSGSPGQGALLGGYTF. CDR3 nucleotide sequence: TGTGCCACCAGTGGGTCACCGGGACAGGGGGCTCTGCTTGGAGGCTACACCTTC.

The chain couples TRBV10-3 to TRBJ1-5; D unclear. V was pared by 4 bases and J by 4 bases, with 11 bases between. Looked up from germline, CDR1 is ENHRY and CDR2 is SYGVKD. The CDR3 is made up of 14 amino acids. The chain's CDR3 is CAISVGGKNQPQHF. As DNA, the CDR3 is TGTGCCATCAGTGTCGGAGGGAAAAATCAGCCCCAGCATTTT.

This chain uses TRBV5-1 with TRBJ1-2; D is unclear. The CDR3 totals 16 residues. Trimming cost V 0 bases and J 4 bases, with 16 bases left between them. Looked up from germline, CDR1 is SGHRS and CDR2 is YFSETQ. CDR3 in amino acids: CASSLAPGLTIYGYTF. CDR3 in DNA: TGCGCCAGCAGCTTGGCCCCGGGTCTCACTATCTATGGCTACACCTTC.

The chain has TRBV27 and TRBJ2-5, with D unresolved. CDR1 is MNHEY, CDR2 SMNVEV, per germline (reference sequence). The CDR3 has 15 residues. Trimming removed 7 bases from V and 0 bases from J, with 15 bases in between. DNA for the CDR3: TGTGCCAGCAAACTATCCCATGCGTACCAAGAGACCCAGTACTTC. This sequence encodes CASKLSHAYQETQYF.

This sequence joins TRBV28 and TRBJ2-2; D not resolved. The CDR3 is made up of 13 amino acids. V dropped 1 base and J dropped 3 bases, with 3 bases sitting between them. CDR1 is MDHEN and CDR2 is SYDVKM in the germline V gene. This CDR3 is CASSLSDTGELFF. CDR3 sequence (DNA): TGTGCCAGCAGTTTATCTGACACCGGGGAGCTGTTTTTT.

This chain uses TRBV7-9 with TRBJ1-2, with D possibly TRBD1 on 5 matching bases. Germline CDR1 and CDR2: SEHNR and FQNEAQ (reference sequence). Trimming left V 8 bases short and J 2 bases short, with 12 bases between. The CDR3 is 13 residues long. The CDR3 nucleotides read TGTGCCAGCCCAGGGCAACGAAACTATGGCTACACCTTC. This encodes CASPGQRNYGYTF.

The chain recombines TRBV19 with TRBJ2-3; tentatively, D is TRBD2 (6 bases). V lost 1 base and J 6 bases, leaving 17 bases between the germline ends. Germline CDR1 LNHDA, CDR2 SQIVND (reference sequence). The CDR3 spans 16 residues. CDR3 amino acids: CASSIGTLPRGDTQYF. In DNA form, the CDR3 reads TGTGCCAGTAGTATAGGGACCCTACCTCGGGGGGATACGCAGTATTTT. The full variable domain, rest sourced from reference TRBV19 and TRBJ2-3, is DGGITQSPKYLFRKEGQNVTLSCEQNLNHDAMYWYRQDPGQGLRLIYYSQIVNDFQKGDIAEGYSVSREKKESFPLTVTSAQKNPTAFYLCASSIGTLPRGDTQYFGPGTRLTVL.

The chain joins TRBV6-6 to TRBJ1-5, with a weak D call TRBD1 (6 bases). V was cut by 6 bases and J by 2 bases, with 14 bases left in between. The CDR3 is made up of 15 amino acids. Germline V CDR1 and CDR2: MNHNY, SVGAGI (reference sequence). The CDR3 coding sequence is TGTGCCAGCAGGGGGGGGGCACTGCGCAATCAGCCCCAGCATTTT. Translated, it gives CASRGGALRNQPQHF.

The chain has TRBV3-1 (or the pseudogene TRBV3-2) and TRBJ2-2, with unresolved D. This CDR3 is built from 15 residues. The V gene's germline CDR1 is LGHDT and CDR2 YNNKEL (reference sequence). Trimming took off 0 bases at V and 7 bases at J, with 12 bases between the two ends. Here the CDR3 DNA reads TGTGCCAGCAGCCAAGAGCGCTTAGAAAGCGGGGAGCTGTTTTTT. Its translation is CASSQERLESGELFF.

This clone was found once. The chain has TRBV13 and TRBJ2-3, with D possibly being TRBD2 (5 bases). Germline V gene data show CDR1 as PRHDT and CDR2 as FYEKMQ (reference sequence). The CDR3 covers 12 residues. Trimming shortened V by 5 bases and J by 6 bases, and 9 bases separated the two germline ends. The DNA for the CDR3 is TGTGCCAGCAGCCTCGAGCGGGATACGCAGTATTTT. It is translated as CASSLERDTQYF.